Below, 27 T cell receptor beta chains from the same sample are listed, as sequenced in a study of T-cell reconstitution after alpha-beta-depleted transplantation in children. Unique molecular identifiers were used to barcode this TCRbeta library. From the PCR reads, TCRdb called clonotypes with MiXCR, one entry per CDR3 protein. The sample has about 90,000 distinct CDR3 sequences, approximately 8.4% seen once. The sample consisted of PBMCs from the stem cell graft donor, taken from the stem cell graft. The receptors were sampled from a human donor who donated a stem cell graft to a child with congenital amegakaryocytic thrombocytopenia.

In this sample, this clonotype turned up many times. The chain carries TRBV5-5 and TRBJ2-6; D possibly matches TRBD1 or TRBD2 (5 bases each). The ends were cut back, 1 base at V and 2 bases at J, with 7 bases in the middle. This CDR3 has 15 residues. CDR1 and CDR2 from the germline V gene are SGHKS and YYEKEE (reference sequence). CDR3 region: CASSLLGAGANVLTF. The CDR3, as DNA: TGTGCCAGCAGCTTGTTGGGGGCTGGGGCCAACGTCCTGACTTTC.

This clonotype was counted many times. The chain carries TRBV20-1 and TRBJ2-7; D is uncertain. Germline V CDR1 and CDR2: DFQATT, SNEGSKA (reference sequence). This CDR3 spans 14 amino acids. The V end lost 1 base, the J end lost 2 bases, and 12 bases lay between the germline ends. CDR3 nucleotides: TGCAGTGCTAGAGCCGTACTGGGTACCTACGAGCAGTACTTC. Amino acid sequence: CSARAVLGTYEQYF.

This clonotype was counted at least ten times. This chain links TRBV27 with TRBJ2-7; no clear D gene. CDR1 MNHEY and CDR2 SMNVEV come from the germline V gene (reference sequence). This CDR3 has 15 residues. The V and J ends lost 1 base and 4 bases respectively, with 14 bases between them. CDR3 DNA: TGTGCCAGCAGTTTATTAGGAAACAGCCCTTACGAGCAGTACTTC. Amino acid sequence: CASSLLGNSPYEQYF.

This clonotype was seen repeatedly, ten times or more. J is TRBJ2-7 and V is TRBV27; D is perhaps TRBD1 (6 bases). The CDR3 loop spans 14 amino acids. Trimming took 3 bases from V and 6 from J, leaving 15 bases between them. Germline CDR1 MNHEY, CDR2 SMNVEV (reference sequence). CDR3 sequence: CASSLQGSVGEQYF. CDR3 coding DNA: TGTGCCAGCAGTTTGCAGGGGTCCGTCGGCGAGCAGTACTTC.

This clonotype was seen at least ten times. The chain has TRBV9 and TRBJ2-7; TRBD2 aligns across 8 bases. CDR3 length equals 15 residues. CDR1 is SGDLS and CDR2 is YYNGEE in the germline V gene. V trimming: 0 bases; J trimming: 2 bases; junction bases outside the gene matches: 4. CDR3 nucleotides: TGTGCCAGCAGCGTAGTCACTAGCGGTGCCTACGAGCAGTACTTC. Its translation: CASSVVTSGAYEQYF.

This clonotype was counted at least ten times. The CDR3 is CASSQASTDTQYF. The CDR3 DNA reads TGTGCCAGCAGCCAAGCTAGCACAGATACGCAGTATTTT. The chain carries TRBV3-1 and TRBJ2-3; D is undetermined. CDR3 length: 13 amino acids. Deletions cut 1 base from V and 0 bases from J, with 2 bases between. The germline V gene has CDR1 LGHDT and CDR2 YNNKEL (reference sequence).

This clonotype was recorded at least ten times. The chain couples TRBV3-1 to TRBJ2-7, with D perhaps assigned TRBD1 or TRBD2 (5 bases each). Trimming removed 4 bases at V and 2 bases at J, with 15 bases between. The CDR3 runs to 15 residues. From germline, CDR1 is LGHDT and CDR2 YNNKEL (reference sequence). CDR3 DNA: TGTGCCAGCAGCCTTCGGGACCCAGAGGCCTACGAGCAGTACTTC. Translated: CASSLRDPEAYEQYF.

This clonotype was observed many times. The chain combines TRBV7-9 with TRBJ1-2; D gene ambiguous. Trimming stripped 2 bases from V and 5 bases from J, with 18 bases between. Looked up from germline, CDR1 is SEHNR and CDR2 is FQNEAQ (reference sequence). The CDR3 sequence is 16 residues long. CDR3 sequence: CASSLIIGNSGYGYTF. CDR3 in DNA: TGTGCCAGCAGCTTAATCATTGGCAACTCGGGGTATGGCTACACCTTC.

This clonotype was found many times. The CDR3 loop reads CASSTRDYSPLHF. The CDR3 coding sequence is TGTGCCAGTAGTACCAGGGATTATTCACCCCTCCACTTT. J is TRBJ1-6 and V is TRBV19, with D possibly TRBD1 on 5 matching bases. CDR3 size: 13 residues. Germline CDR1 LNHDA, CDR2 SQIVND (reference sequence). V lost 4 bases and J 8 bases, leaving 9 bases between the germline ends.

This clonotype has a count of ten or more. This chain uses TRBV6-1 with TRBJ2-1, with TRBD2 as a possible D gene (5 bases). V lost 6 bases to trimming and J lost 9 bases, with 15 bases between them. Germline CDR1 is MNHNS and CDR2 is SASEGT. This CDR3 is 13 amino acids long. The CDR3 sequence is CASSPGSGGEQFF. CDR3 nucleotide sequence: TGTGCCAGCAGCCCGGGATCCGGCGGTGAGCAGTTCTTC.

At least ten counts were recorded for this clonotype. V gene TRBV20-1 combines with J gene TRBJ2-1; TRBD2 might be the D (6 bases). This CDR3 region has 15 residues. V was cut by 6 bases and J by 0 bases, with 15 bases left in between. Looked up from germline, CDR1 is DFQATT and CDR2 is SNEGSKA (reference sequence). The CDR3 loop is CSAAQRGNSYNEQFF. CDR3 bases: TGCAGTGCAGCTCAACGGGGGAACTCCTACAATGAGCAGTTCTTC.

This clonotype was detected ten times or more. The CDR3 loop reads CASSERQANTGELFF. The CDR3 DNA reads TGTGCCAGCAGTGAAAGACAGGCGAACACCGGGGAGCTGTTTTTT. The chain uses TRBV2 and TRBJ2-2; perhaps TRBD1 as D (6 bases). V was shortened by 2 bases and J by 0 bases, with 7 bases between the two germline ends. The length of the CDR3 is 15 residues. Germline CDR1 SNHLY, CDR2 FYNNEI.

This clonotype showed up many times. The chain couples TRBV7-3 to TRBJ2-2; a weak D match, TRBD2 (5 bases). The CDR3 contains 13 residues. The germline V and J ends were trimmed by 1 base and 6 bases, with 6 bases remaining between them. Germline V gene data show CDR1 as SGHTA and CDR2 as FQGTGA. CDR3 nucleotides: TGTGCCAGCAGCTTAAACGGGGCCGGGGAGCTGTTTTTT. Translation gives CASSLNGAGELFF.

This clonotype occurred many times. The chain recombines TRBV20-1 with TRBJ2-3, with TRBD2 identical over 11 bases. Germline assignment: CDR1 DFQATT and CDR2 SNEGSKA (reference sequence). The CDR3 is 15 residues long. V trimming: 5 bases; J trimming: 5 bases; junction bases outside the gene matches: 9. The CDR3 reads CSASRVAGGLDTQYF. The CDR3, as DNA: TGCAGTGCTTCAAGGGTAGCGGGAGGGTTAGATACGCAGTATTTT.

Details on this clonotype: This may stem from a read error, because a much larger clone lies one nucleotide away. This chain joins TRBV13 and TRBJ2-6; maybe TRBD1 (5 bases). The CDR3 is 18 residues long. In germline, CDR1 is PRHDT, CDR2 FYEKMQ (reference sequence). CDR3 nucleotides: TGTGCCAGCAGCCCGTGGAAGGCCGCCTCTATTGGGGCCAACGGCCTGACTTTC. Translation: CASSPWKAASIGANGLTF.

This clonotype showed up many times. The chain combines TRBV20-1 with TRBJ1-2; 10 nucleotides match TRBD1. This CDR3 comprises 16 residues. CDR1 and CDR2 (germline): DFQATT, SNEGSKA (reference sequence). Unmatched junction bases numbered 12, after V lost 4 bases and J lost 4 bases. DNA of the CDR3: TGCAGTGCTACATATTTGGGACAGGGGAGTATCTATGGCTACACCTTC. This sequence encodes CSATYLGQGSIYGYTF.

This clonotype appeared many times. This chain links TRBV29-1 with TRBJ1-2, with D perhaps matching TRBD1 (5 bases). Germline V CDR1 and CDR2: SQVTM, ANQGSEA. With 4 bases removed from V and 2 bases from J, the gap between germline ends came to 11 bases. The CDR3 is 13 residues long. The CDR3: CSVVDSSNYGYTF. As DNA, the CDR3 is TGCAGCGTTGTAGACAGCTCCAACTATGGCTACACCTTC.

The CDR3 coding sequence is TGCAGTGCTAGAGATATAGGCGGATCATTTAACTATGGCTACACCTTC. Protein: CSARDIGGSFNYGYTF. The chain employs TRBV20-1 and TRBJ1-2; D is ambiguous. The length of the CDR3 is 16 residues. Germline loops: CDR1 DFQATT, CDR2 SNEGSKA (reference sequence). Trimming cost V 0 bases and J 1 base, with 15 bases left between them.

This clonotype was seen at least ten times. J is TRBJ2-5 and V is TRBV3-1; D is possibly TRBD1 or TRBD2 (5 bases each). V was pared by 3 bases and J by 2 bases, with 16 bases between. Germline CDR1 LGHDT, CDR2 YNNKEL (reference sequence). The CDR3 sequence is 16 residues long. The chain's CDR3 is CASSQKKPGQQETQYF. The CDR3, as DNA: TGTGCCAGCAGCCAGAAAAAACCGGGGCAACAAGAGACCCAGTACTTC.

There are many counts of this clonotype. V usage is TRBV11-2 and J usage is TRBJ2-3; unclear D gene. V lost 5 bases and J lost 1, with 13 bases in between. Germline CDR1 is SGHAT and CDR2 is FQNNGV. The CDR3 runs 15 residues. The CDR3 coding sequence is TGTGCCAGCAGCCCGATCCCCGGAGGCACAGATACGCAGTATTTT. Protein sequence: CASSPIPGGTDTQYF. Supplemented by reference TRBV11-2 and TRBJ2-3, the full variable domain reads EAGVAQSPRYKIIEKRQSVAFWCNPISGHATLYWYQQILGQGPKLLIQFQNNGVVDDSQLPKDRFSAERLKGVDSTLKIQPAKLEDSAVYLCASSPIPGGTDTQYFGPGTRLTVL.

This clonotype appeared many times. The chain recombines TRBV5-5 with TRBJ2-1; D may match TRBD1 or TRBD2 (5 bases each). V was pared by 3 bases and J by 2 bases, with 15 bases between. This CDR3 has 16 residues. Per germline, CDR1 SGHKS and CDR2 YYEKEE (reference sequence). CDR3 sequence: CASSYTFLGAYNEQFF. CDR3 nucleotide sequence: TGTGCCAGCAGCTATACCTTTTTGGGGGCCTACAATGAGCAGTTCTTC. Filled out from reference TRBV5-5 and TRBJ2-1, the complete variable domain reads DAGVTQSPTHLIKTRGQQVTLRCSPISGHKSVSWYQQVLGQGPQFIFQYYEKEERGRGNFPDRFSARQFPNYSSELNVNALLLGDSALYLCASSYTFLGAYNEQFFGPGTRLTVL.

In its sample, this clonotype was seen many times. The chain joins TRBV12-3 or TRBV12-4 to TRBJ2-1, with D perhaps TRBD1 (6 bases). Deletions cut 5 bases from V and 4 bases from J, with 12 bases between. The CDR3 totals 14 residues. The CDR3 nucleotides are TGTGCCAGCAGTACGGACAGTCATTACAATGAGCAGTTCTTC. Protein: CASSTDSHYNEQFF.

This clonotype was seen ten or more times. The V call is TRBV2, the J call TRBJ2-1; 10 bases are shared with TRBD2. V lost 6 bases to trimming and J lost 8 bases; unmatched junction nucleotides: 13. Germline assignment: CDR1 SNHLY and CDR2 FYNNEI. The CDR3 contains 16 residues. CDR3 bases: TGTGCCAGCAGCCCTACTAGCGGGGTCCCGAGGGATGAGCAGTTCTTC. This encodes CASSPTSGVPRDEQFF.

There are many counts of this clonotype. The chain employs TRBV7-9 and TRBJ1-5; a weak D match, TRBD1 (6 bases). The CDR3 is 13 residues long. The V end lost 4 bases, the J end lost 4 bases, and 8 bases lay between the germline ends. From germline, CDR1 is SEHNR and CDR2 FQNEAQ (reference sequence). CDR3 amino acids: CASSWGPNQPQHF. The CDR3, as DNA: TGTGCCAGCAGCTGGGGGCCTAATCAGCCCCAGCATTTT.

This clonotype has ten or more counts. This rearrangement joins TRBV29-1 to TRBJ2-2, with 8 bases matching TRBD1. V trimming: 5 bases; J trimming: 3 bases; junction bases outside the gene matches: 8. The CDR3 consists of 15 residues. CDR1 is SQVTM, CDR2 ANQGSEA, per germline. The CDR3 is CSVMYQGAYTGELFF. In DNA, the CDR3 is TGCAGCGTTATGTACCAGGGGGCTTACACCGGGGAGCTGTTTTTT.

The table lists this clonotype with many counts. The chain links TRBV4-3 to TRBJ1-1; D gene unclear. Germline loops: CDR1 LGHNA, CDR2 YSLEER. V lost 0 bases and J lost 0, with 11 bases in between. The CDR3 length is 16 residues. The CDR3 sequence: CASSQDLAAMNTEAFF. In DNA form, the CDR3 reads TGCGCCAGCAGCCAAGATCTCGCAGCCATGAACACTGAAGCTTTCTTT.

This clonotype was seen many times. This chain uses TRBV7-2 with TRBJ1-6; maybe TRBD1 (6 bases). Trimming shortened V by 2 bases and J by 8 bases, and 13 bases separated the two germline ends. Germline V gene sequence: CDR1 SGHTA, CDR2 FQGNSA. CDR3 length: 15 residues. CDR3 amino acids: CASSLMLGADSPLHF. Written as DNA, the CDR3 is TGTGCCAGCAGCTTAATGTTGGGGGCAGATTCACCCCTCCACTTT.